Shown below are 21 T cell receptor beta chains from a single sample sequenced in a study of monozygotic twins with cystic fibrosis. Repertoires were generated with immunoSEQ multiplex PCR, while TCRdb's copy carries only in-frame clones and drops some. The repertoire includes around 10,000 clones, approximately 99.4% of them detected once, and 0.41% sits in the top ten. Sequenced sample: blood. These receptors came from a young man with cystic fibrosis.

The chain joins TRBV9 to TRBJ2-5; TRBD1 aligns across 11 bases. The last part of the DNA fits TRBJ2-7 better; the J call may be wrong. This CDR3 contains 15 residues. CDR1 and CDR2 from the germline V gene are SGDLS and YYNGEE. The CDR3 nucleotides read TGTGCCAGCAGCGCGGACAGGGGGCCCTCCTACGAGCAGTACTTC. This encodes CASSADRGPSYEQYF.

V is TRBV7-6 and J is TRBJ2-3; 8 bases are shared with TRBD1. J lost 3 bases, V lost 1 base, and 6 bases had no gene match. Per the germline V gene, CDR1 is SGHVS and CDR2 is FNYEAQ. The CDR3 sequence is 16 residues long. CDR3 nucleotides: TGTGCCAGCAGCTTAGGCGGACAGGGCGCAACAGATACGCAGTATTTT. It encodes CASSLGGQGATDTQYF.

The CDR3 here is CASSLGSGGAETQYF. The CDR3 DNA is TGTGCCAGCAGCTTAGGCAGCGGGGGCGCAGAGACCCAGTACTTC. The rearrangement uses TRBV7-9 and TRBJ2-5, with TRBD2 matching over 8 bases. The CDR3 is 15 amino acids. V lost 1 base to trimming and J lost 4 bases; unmatched junction nucleotides: 5. CDR1 is SEHNR and CDR2 is FQNEAQ in the germline V gene (reference sequence).

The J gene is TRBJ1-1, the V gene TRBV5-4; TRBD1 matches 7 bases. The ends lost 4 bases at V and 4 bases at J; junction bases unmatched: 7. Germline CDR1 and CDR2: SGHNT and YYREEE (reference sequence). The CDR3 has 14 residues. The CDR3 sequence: CASSVNRGITEAFF. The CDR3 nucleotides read TGTGCCAGCAGCGTCAACAGGGGAATCACTGAAGCTTTCTTT.

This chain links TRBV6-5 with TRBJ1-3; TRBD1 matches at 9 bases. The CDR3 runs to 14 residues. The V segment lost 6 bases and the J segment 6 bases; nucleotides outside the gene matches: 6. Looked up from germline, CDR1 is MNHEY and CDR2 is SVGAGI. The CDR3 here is CASRRDRVENTIYF. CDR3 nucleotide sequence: TGTGCCAGCAGGCGGGACAGGGTCGAAAACACCATATATTTT.

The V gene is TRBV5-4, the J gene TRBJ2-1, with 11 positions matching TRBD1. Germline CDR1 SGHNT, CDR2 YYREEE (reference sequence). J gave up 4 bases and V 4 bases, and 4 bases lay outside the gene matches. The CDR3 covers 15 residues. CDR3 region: CASSQDRGLYNEQFF. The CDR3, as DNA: TGTGCCAGCAGCCAGGACAGGGGGCTATACAATGAGCAGTTCTTC.

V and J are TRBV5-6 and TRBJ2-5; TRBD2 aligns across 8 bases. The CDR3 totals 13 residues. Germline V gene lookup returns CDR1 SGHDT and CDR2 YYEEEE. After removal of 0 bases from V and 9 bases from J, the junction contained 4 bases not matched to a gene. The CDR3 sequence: CASSLGLARPQYF. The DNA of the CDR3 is TGTGCCAGCAGCTTGGGACTAGCGAGGCCCCAGTACTTC.

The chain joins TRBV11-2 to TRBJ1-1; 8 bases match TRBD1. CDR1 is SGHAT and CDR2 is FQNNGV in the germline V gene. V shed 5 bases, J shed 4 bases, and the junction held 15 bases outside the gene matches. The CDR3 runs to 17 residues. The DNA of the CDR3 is TGTGCCAGCAGCGATAGCCCCCTTCAGGGGGCCTTCACTGAAGCTTTCTTT. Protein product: CASSDSPLQGAFTEAFF.

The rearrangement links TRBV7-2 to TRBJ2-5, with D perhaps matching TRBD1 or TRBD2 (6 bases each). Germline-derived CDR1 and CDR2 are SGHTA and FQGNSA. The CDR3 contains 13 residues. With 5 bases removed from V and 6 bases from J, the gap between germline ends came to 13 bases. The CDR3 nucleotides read TGTGCCAGCAGCCCCACAGGGAGGCAGACCCAGTACTTC. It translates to CASSPTGRQTQYF. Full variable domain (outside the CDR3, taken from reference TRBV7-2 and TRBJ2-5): GAGVSQSPSNKVTEKGKDVELRCDPISGHTALYWYRQSLGQGLEFLIYFQGNSAPDKSGLPSDRFSAERTGGSVSTLTIQRTQQEDSAVYLCASSPTGRQTQYFGPGTRLLVL.

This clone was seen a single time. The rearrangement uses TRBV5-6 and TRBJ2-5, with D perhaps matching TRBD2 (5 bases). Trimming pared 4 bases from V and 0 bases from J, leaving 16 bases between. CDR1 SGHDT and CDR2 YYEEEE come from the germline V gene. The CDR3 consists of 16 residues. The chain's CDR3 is CASSPWRPTYQETQYF. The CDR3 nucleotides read TGTGCCAGCAGCCCTTGGAGGCCAACCTACCAAGAGACCCAGTACTTC.

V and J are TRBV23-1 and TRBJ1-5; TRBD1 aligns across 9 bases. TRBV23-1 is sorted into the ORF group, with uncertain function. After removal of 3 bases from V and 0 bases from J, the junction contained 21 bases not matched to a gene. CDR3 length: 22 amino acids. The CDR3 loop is CASSQNARQGGPGPYSNQPQHF. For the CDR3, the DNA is TGCGCCAGCAGTCAGAACGCTAGACAGGGGGGCCCGGGCCCATATAGCAATCAGCCCCAGCATTTT.

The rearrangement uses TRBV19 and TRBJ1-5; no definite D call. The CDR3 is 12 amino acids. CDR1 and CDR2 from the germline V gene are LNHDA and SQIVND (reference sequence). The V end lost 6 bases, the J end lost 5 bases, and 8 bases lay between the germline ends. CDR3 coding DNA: TGTGCCAGTAGCCAACTCGATCAGCCCCAGCATTTT. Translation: CASSQLDQPQHF. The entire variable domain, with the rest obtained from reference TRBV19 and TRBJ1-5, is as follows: DGGITQSPKYLFRKEGQNVTLSCEQNLNHDAMYWYRQDPGQGLRLIYYSQIVNDFQKGDIAEGYSVSREKKESFPLTVTSAQKNPTAFYLCASSQLDQPQHFGDGTRLSIL.

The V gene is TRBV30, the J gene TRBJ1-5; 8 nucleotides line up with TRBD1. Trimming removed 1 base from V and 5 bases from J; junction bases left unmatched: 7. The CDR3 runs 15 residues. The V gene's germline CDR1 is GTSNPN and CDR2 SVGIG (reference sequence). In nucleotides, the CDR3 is TGTGCCTGGAGTGAAGGGACAGGAGGATATCAGCCCCAGCATTTT. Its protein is CAWSEGTGGYQPQHF. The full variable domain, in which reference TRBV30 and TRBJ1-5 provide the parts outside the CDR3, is SQTIHQWPATLVQPVGSPLSLECTVEGTSNPNLYWYRQAAGRGLQLLFYSVGIGQISSEVPQNLSASRPQDRQFILSSKKLLLSDSGFYLCAWSEGTGGYQPQHFGDGTRLSIL.

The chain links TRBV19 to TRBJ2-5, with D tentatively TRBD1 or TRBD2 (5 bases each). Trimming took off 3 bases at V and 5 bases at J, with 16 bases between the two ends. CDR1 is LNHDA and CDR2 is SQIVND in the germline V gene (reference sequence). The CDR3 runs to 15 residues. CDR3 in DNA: TGTGCCAGTAGTATGGGGACGGTCCTTATGGAGACCCAGTACTTC. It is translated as CASSMGTVLMETQYF. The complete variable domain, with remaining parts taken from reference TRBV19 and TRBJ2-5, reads DGGITQSPKYLFRKEGQNVTLSCEQNLNHDAMYWYRQDPGQGLRLIYYSQIVNDFQKGDIAEGYSVSREKKESFPLTVTSAQKNPTAFYLCASSMGTVLMETQYFGPGTRLLVL.

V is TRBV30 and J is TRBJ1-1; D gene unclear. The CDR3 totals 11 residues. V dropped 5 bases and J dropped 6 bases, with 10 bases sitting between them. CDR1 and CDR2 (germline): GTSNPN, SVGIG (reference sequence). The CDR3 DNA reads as TGTGCCTGGCGCGAACGATCTGAAGCTTTCTTT. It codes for CAWRERSEAFF. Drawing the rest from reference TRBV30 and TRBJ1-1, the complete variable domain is SQTIHQWPATLVQPVGSPLSLECTVEGTSNPNLYWYRQAAGRGLQLLFYSVGIGQISSEVPQNLSASRPQDRQFILSSKKLLLSDSGFYLCAWRERSEAFFGQGTRLTVV.

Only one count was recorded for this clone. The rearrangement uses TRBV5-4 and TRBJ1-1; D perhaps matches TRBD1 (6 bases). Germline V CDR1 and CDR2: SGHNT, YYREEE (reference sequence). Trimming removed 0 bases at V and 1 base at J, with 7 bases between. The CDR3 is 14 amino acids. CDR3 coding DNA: TGTGCCAGCAGCTTGGTGGGGGCGAACACTGAAGCTTTCTTT. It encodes CASSLVGANTEAFF.

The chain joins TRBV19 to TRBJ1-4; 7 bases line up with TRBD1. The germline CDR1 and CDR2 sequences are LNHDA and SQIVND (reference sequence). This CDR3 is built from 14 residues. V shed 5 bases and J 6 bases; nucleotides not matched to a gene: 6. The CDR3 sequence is CASSDRQGDEKLFF. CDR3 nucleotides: TGTGCCAGTAGTGATCGACAGGGAGATGAAAAACTGTTTTTT. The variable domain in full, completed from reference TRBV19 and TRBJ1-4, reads DGGITQSPKYLFRKEGQNVTLSCEQNLNHDAMYWYRQDPGQGLRLIYYSQIVNDFQKGDIAEGYSVSREKKESFPLTVTSAQKNPTAFYLCASSDRQGDEKLFFGSGTQLSVL.

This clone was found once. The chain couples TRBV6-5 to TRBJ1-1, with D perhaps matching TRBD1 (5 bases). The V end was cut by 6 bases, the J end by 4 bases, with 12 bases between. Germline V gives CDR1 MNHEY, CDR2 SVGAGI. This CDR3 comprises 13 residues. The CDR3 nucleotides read TGTGCCAGCAGGGAAGGAGGGGCCACTGAAGCTTTCTTT. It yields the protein CASREGGATEAFF.

For the CDR3, the DNA is TGTGCCAGCAGTGGAATCGAGCCAAGGTCTGGAAACACCATATATTTT. Its protein product is CASSGIEPRSGNTIYF. The rearrangement joins TRBV6-1 to TRBJ1-3; no firm D call. The CDR3 length is 16 residues. The V end lost 4 bases, the J end lost 1 base, and 14 bases lay between the germline ends. The germline CDR1 and CDR2 sequences are MNHNS and SASEGT.

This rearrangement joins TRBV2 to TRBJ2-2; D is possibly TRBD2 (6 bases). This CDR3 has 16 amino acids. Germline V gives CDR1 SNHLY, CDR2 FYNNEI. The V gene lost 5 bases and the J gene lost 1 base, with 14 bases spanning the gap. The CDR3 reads CASSQGLRGNTGELFF. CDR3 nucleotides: TGTGCCAGCAGTCAGGGACTCCGGGGGAACACCGGGGAGCTGTTTTTT. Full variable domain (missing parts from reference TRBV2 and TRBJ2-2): EPEVTQTPSHQVTQMGQEVILRCVPISNHLYFYWYRQILGQKVEFLVSFYNNEISEKSEIFDDQFSVERPDGSNFTLKIRSTKLEDSAMYFCASSQGLRGNTGELFFGEGSRLTVL.

The CDR3: CASRSDRVPNYGYTF. DNA for the CDR3: TGTGCCAGCAGATCTGACAGGGTCCCTAACTATGGCTACACCTTC. V is TRBV6-1 and J is TRBJ1-2, with 7 bases aligning to TRBD1. The junction had 7 bases not matched to a gene; V was cut back by 6 bases and J by 0 bases. CDR3 size: 15 residues. Germline CDR1 and CDR2: MNHNS and SASEGT.